The next 10 T cell receptor beta chains were all read from a single sample in a study of blood T cell repertoires in COVID-19. Sequencing was performed with immunoSEQ multiplex PCR; in TCRdb, only in-frame clones are kept and a portion is missing. The sample lists about 240,000 clones; about 70% were seen once. The specimen was peripheral blood. These receptors came from an elderly woman with acute or convalescent COVID-19.

The chain employs TRBV7-2 and TRBJ1-1; 7 bases match TRBD1. This CDR3 comprises 13 residues. V was clipped by 6 bases and J by 1 base; unmatched bases: 2. The germline gives CDR1 SGHTA, CDR2 FQGNSA. The CDR3 DNA reads as TGTGCCAGCAGGGGGACAGCGAACACTGAAGCTTTCTTT. Translation gives CASRGTANTEAFF.

This rearrangement joins TRBV19 to TRBJ2-7, with no clear D. Trimming shortened V by 4 bases and J by 2 bases, and 9 bases separated the two germline ends. The germline V gene has CDR1 LNHDA and CDR2 SQIVND (reference sequence). The CDR3 length is 13 residues. The CDR3 DNA follows: TGTGCCAGTAGTACACAATCAGCCTACGAGCAGTACTTC. Translated: CASSTQSAYEQYF.

The chain joins TRBV5-1 to TRBJ1-5; D gene unclear. The CDR3 totals 13 residues. The V end lost 3 bases, the J end lost 7 bases, and 11 bases lay between the germline ends. The V gene's germline CDR1 is SGHRS and CDR2 YFSETQ. The CDR3 loop reads CASSSGFGQPQHF. The CDR3 DNA follows: TGCGCCAGCAGCTCGGGTTTTGGCCAGCCCCAGCATTTT. Full variable domain (rest looked up from reference TRBV5-1 and TRBJ1-5): KAGVTQTPRYLIKTRGQQVTLSCSPISGHRSVSWYQQTPGQGLQFLFEYFSETQRNKGNFPGRFSGRQFSNSRSEMNVSTLELGDSALYLCASSSGFGQPQHFGDGTRLSIL.

The chain carries TRBV5-1 and TRBJ2-1, with D perhaps TRBD1 (6 bases). CDR3 size: 14 residues. Germline V gene sequence: CDR1 SGHRS, CDR2 YFSETQ. The ends were cut back, 7 bases at V and 4 bases at J, with 15 bases in the middle. CDR3 residues: CASEQGTLYNEQFF. CDR3 DNA sequence: TGCGCCAGCGAACAGGGAACCCTGTACAATGAGCAGTTCTTC.

The rearrangement joins TRBV18 to TRBJ1-3; 8 bases line up with TRBD1. Germline V lookup: CDR1 KGHSH, CDR2 LQKENI. CDR3 size: 17 residues. V lost 2 bases to trimming and J lost 0 bases; unmatched junction nucleotides: 6. This CDR3 is CASSPGTGRFSGNTIYF. The CDR3 DNA reads TGTGCCAGCTCACCAGGGACAGGCCGATTCTCTGGAAACACCATATATTTT.

The rearrangement uses TRBV4-1 and TRBJ2-2; 7 positions agree with TRBD2. The trim removed 1 base at V and 0 bases at J, leaving 2 bases unmatched. The CDR3 covers 16 residues. Germline V lookup: CDR1 MGHRA, CDR2 YSYEKL. The CDR3 here is CASSQGGGANTGELFF. DNA of the CDR3: TGCGCCAGCAGCCAAGGGGGGGGTGCGAACACCGGGGAGCTGTTTTTT.

The rearrangement joins TRBV18 to TRBJ2-5; TRBD1 matches at 7 bases. The CDR3 contains 13 residues. After removal of 5 bases from V and 4 bases from J, the junction contained 4 bases not matched to a gene. The germline V gene encodes CDR1 KGHSH and CDR2 LQKENI. The chain's CDR3 is CASSARTGETQYF. The CDR3 nucleotides read TGTGCCAGCTCAGCGAGGACAGGAGAGACCCAGTACTTC.

The V and J genes are TRBV3-1 (or the pseudogene TRBV3-2) and TRBJ1-3; 7 positions match TRBD1. The trim removed 1 base at V and 5 bases at J, leaving 5 bases unmatched. The CDR3 is made up of 15 amino acids. Germline CDR1 reads LGHDT; CDR2 reads YNNKEL (reference sequence). The DNA for the CDR3 is TGTGCCAGCAGCCAAGGCCCGGGACAGCGAAACACCATATATTTT. Its protein is CASSQGPGQRNTIYF.

The chain employs TRBV2 and TRBJ1-6; 10 bases fit TRBD1. V was clipped by 6 bases and J by 9 bases; unmatched bases: 8. There are 15 residues in the CDR3. Germline V lookup: CDR1 SNHLY, CDR2 FYNNEI. The CDR3 DNA is TGTGCCAGCAGCAGACGGACAGGGGGGTCTTCACCCCTCCACTTT. Residues: CASSRRTGGSSPLHF. Full variable domain (missing parts from reference TRBV2 and TRBJ1-6): EPEVTQTPSHQVTQMGQEVILRCVPISNHLYFYWYRQILGQKVEFLVSFYNNEISEKSEIFDDQFSVERPDGSNFTLKIRSTKLEDSAMYFCASSRRTGGSSPLHFGNGTRLTVT.

There are a few counts of this clone. The chain is built from TRBV28 and TRBJ2-7, with a possible D match to TRBD1 (6 bases). The V and J ends lost 6 bases and 2 bases respectively, with 11 bases between them. Germline values: CDR1 MDHEN, CDR2 SYDVKM. This CDR3 has 13 amino acids. CDR3 in amino acids: CASRTDSPYEQYF. The CDR3 coding sequence is TGTGCCAGCAGAACGGACAGTCCCTACGAGCAGTACTTC.